Presented here are 9 T cell receptor beta chains from one specimen sequenced in a study of identifying expanded T cells in peripheral blood. Assay used: immunoSEQ multiplex PCR; TCRdb lists only in-frame clones, some missing. Among about 94,000 clones listed, nearly 90% were seen once. Sequencing was done on a sample of blood. These receptors all stem from a person aged 18 to 75 in good health.

This chain uses TRBV2 with TRBJ2-1; D is ambiguous. V lost 5 bases and J 0 bases, leaving 5 bases between the germline ends. Germline loops: CDR1 SNHLY, CDR2 FYNNEI. CDR3 length equals 13 residues. CDR3 in DNA: TGTGCCAGCAGTATCAACTCCTACAATGAGCAGTTCTTC. It codes for CASSINSYNEQFF.

This clone has more than one count but fewer than ten. The CDR3 nucleotides are TGTGCCAGCAGCGAGGACAGGGTGTATGGCTACACCTTC. Its translation: CASSEDRVYGYTF. The chain carries TRBV2 and TRBJ1-2, with TRBD1 identical over 8 bases. Germline V lookup: CDR1 SNHLY, CDR2 FYNNEI. V was pared by 6 bases and J by 5 bases, with 5 bases of the junction left unmatched. The CDR3 covers 13 residues.

This clone was seen a few times. The chain couples TRBV28 to TRBJ2-5; 7 positions agree with TRBD1. In germline, CDR1 is MDHEN, CDR2 SYDVKM. This CDR3 comprises 16 residues. Losses at the gene ends were 2 bases for V and 4 bases for J; bases not matched to a gene: 10. CDR3 DNA: TGTGCCAGCAGTTTAGCCGGCAGGGGGTACCTAGAGACCCAGTACTTC. Protein product: CASSLAGRGYLETQYF.

The V call is TRBV5-1, the J call TRBJ2-1; TRBD1 matches at 11 bases. There are 13 residues in the CDR3. With 8 bases clipped from V and 5 bases from J, the junction kept 3 bases outside the gene matches. The germline CDR1 and CDR2 sequences are SGHRS and YFSETQ. The CDR3 DNA is TGCGCCAGTATGGGACAGGGGGACAATGAGCAGTTCTTC. Protein sequence: CASMGQGDNEQFF.

The rearrangement uses TRBV6-1 and TRBJ1-2; 9 bases match TRBD1. The CDR3 covers 13 residues. The trim removed 6 bases at V and 5 bases at J, leaving 4 bases unmatched. The germline V gene encodes CDR1 MNHNS and CDR2 SASEGT. The CDR3: CASSSQGAYGYTF. The CDR3 nucleotides are TGTGCCAGCAGCTCACAGGGGGCGTATGGCTACACCTTC.

This clone was observed once. The CDR3 loop reads CASRSFSGAYEQYF. The CDR3 coding sequence is TGTGCCAGCAGATCATTCTCGGGGGCCTACGAGCAGTACTTC. The J gene is TRBJ2-7, the V gene TRBV7-8; D possibly corresponds to TRBD2 (6 bases). The CDR3 runs 14 residues. V was shortened by 6 bases and J by 2 bases, with 14 bases between the two germline ends. The germline gives CDR1 SGHVS, CDR2 FQNEAQ. Complete variable domain (other parts from reference TRBV7-8 and TRBJ2-7): GAGVSQSPRYKVAKRGQDVALRCDPISGHVSLFWYQQALGQGPEFLTYFQNEAQLDKSGLPSDRFFAERPEGSVSTLKIQRTQQEDSAVYLCASRSFSGAYEQYFGPGTRLTVT.

The chain carries TRBV27 and TRBJ2-1, with 9 bases lining up with TRBD1. The length of the CDR3 is 15 residues. Germline V gene lookup returns CDR1 MNHEY and CDR2 SMNVEV (reference sequence). Unmatched junction bases numbered 10, after V lost 9 bases and J lost 4 bases. The CDR3 loop is CASSRGGTGYNEQFF. CDR3 in DNA: TGTGCCAGTTCTAGGGGAGGGACAGGGTACAATGAGCAGTTCTTC.

This chain uses TRBV19 with TRBJ2-1; TRBD1 agrees at 9 bases. CDR3 length: 14 residues. CDR1 is LNHDA and CDR2 is SQIVND in the germline V gene (reference sequence). V dropped 7 bases and J dropped 5; count of bases not matched to a gene: 6. CDR3 protein: CASKGQGANNEQFF. In DNA form, the CDR3 reads TGTGCCAGTAAGGGACAGGGCGCGAACAATGAGCAGTTCTTC.

The chain employs TRBV5-1 and TRBJ1-1; D is unclear. From germline, CDR1 is SGHRS and CDR2 YFSETQ. The CDR3 is made up of 13 amino acids. Trimming left V 6 bases short and J 0 bases short, with 9 bases between. CDR3 protein: CASNDGMNTEAFF. The CDR3, as DNA: TGCGCCAGCAATGACGGCATGAACACTGAAGCTTTCTTT.